This T cell receptor (beta chain) was recorded in a study of early T cells in non-severe SARS-CoV-2 infection. The CDR3 sequence is 14 residues long. The V and J ends lost 6 bases and 3 bases respectively, with 15 bases between them. Germline V gene lookup returns CDR1 SQVTM and CDR2 ANQGSEA. This clonotype has a handful of counts. Each CDR3 protein gets one entry after TCRdb re-called the 5' RACE reads with MiXCR. The sample includes over 25,000 distinct CDR3 sequences, about 10% of them seen just once. Sequenced sample: whole blood. The chain employs TRBV29-1 and TRBJ2-1, with D possibly matching TRBD2 (6 bases). This TCR derives from an adult who was a healthcare worker with PCR-confirmed SARS-CoV-2 infection or an uninfected control (not recorded which). CDR3: CSVADGGDYNEQFF. CDR3 DNA sequence: TGCAGCGTCGCTGACGGGGGAGACTACAATGAGCAGTTCTTC.